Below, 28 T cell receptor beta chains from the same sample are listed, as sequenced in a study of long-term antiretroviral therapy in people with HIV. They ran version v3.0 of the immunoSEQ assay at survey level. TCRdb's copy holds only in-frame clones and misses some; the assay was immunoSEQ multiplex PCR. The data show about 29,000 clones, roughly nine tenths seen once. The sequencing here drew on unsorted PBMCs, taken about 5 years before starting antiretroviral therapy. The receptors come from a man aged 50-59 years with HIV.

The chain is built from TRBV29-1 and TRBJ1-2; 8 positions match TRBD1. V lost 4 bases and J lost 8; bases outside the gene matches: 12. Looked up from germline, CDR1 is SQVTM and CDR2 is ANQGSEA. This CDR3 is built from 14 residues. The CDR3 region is CSVVPRTGTMGYTF. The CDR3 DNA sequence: TGCAGCGTTGTTCCCCGGACAGGGACAATGGGCTACACCTTC.

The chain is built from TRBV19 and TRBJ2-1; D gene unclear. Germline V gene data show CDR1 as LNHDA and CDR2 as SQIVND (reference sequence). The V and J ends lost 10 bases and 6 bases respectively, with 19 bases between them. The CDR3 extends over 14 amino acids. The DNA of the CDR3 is TGTGCCACTAACCCCCGCAAGGCTCGCAATGAGCAGTTCTTC. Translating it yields CATNPRKARNEQFF. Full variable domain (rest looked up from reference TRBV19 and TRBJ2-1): DGGITQSPKYLFRKEGQNVTLSCEQNLNHDAMYWYRQDPGQGLRLIYYSQIVNDFQKGDIAEGYSVSREKKESFPLTVTSAQKNPTAFYLCATNPRKARNEQFFGPGTRLTVL.

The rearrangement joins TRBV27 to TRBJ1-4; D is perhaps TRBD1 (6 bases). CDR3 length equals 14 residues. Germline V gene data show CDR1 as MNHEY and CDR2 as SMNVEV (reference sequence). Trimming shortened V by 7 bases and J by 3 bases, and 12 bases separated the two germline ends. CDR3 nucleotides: TGTGCCAGCACCTCTCGACAGGCTAATGAAAAACTGTTTTTT. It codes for CASTSRQANEKLFF.

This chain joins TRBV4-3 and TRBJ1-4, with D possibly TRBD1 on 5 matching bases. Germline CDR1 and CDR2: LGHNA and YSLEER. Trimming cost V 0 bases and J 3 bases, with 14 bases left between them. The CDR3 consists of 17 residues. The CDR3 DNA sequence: TGCGCCAGCAGCCAAGACCCGGTCTTAGGGGCTAATGAAAAACTGTTTTTT. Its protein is CASSQDPVLGANEKLFF.

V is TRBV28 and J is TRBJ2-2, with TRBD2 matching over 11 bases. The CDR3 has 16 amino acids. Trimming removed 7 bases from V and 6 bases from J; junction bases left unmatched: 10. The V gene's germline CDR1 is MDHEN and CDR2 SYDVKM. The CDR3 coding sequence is TGTGCCAGCAACACCATTAGCGGGGGGGTGTCCGGGGAGCTGTTTTTT. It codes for CASNTISGGVSGELFF.

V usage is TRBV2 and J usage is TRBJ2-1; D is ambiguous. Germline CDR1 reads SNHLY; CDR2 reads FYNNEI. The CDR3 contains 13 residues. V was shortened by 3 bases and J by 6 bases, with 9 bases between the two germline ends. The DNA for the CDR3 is TGTGCCAGCAGTGATGCCCCACTCAATGAGCAGTTCTTC. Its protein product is CASSDAPLNEQFF.

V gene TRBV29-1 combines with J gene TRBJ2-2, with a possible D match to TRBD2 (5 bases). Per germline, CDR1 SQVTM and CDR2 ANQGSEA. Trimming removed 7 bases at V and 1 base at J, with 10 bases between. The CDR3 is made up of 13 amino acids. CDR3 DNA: TGCAGCGGAGGGCAAGGGAACACCGGGGAGCTGTTTTTT. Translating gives CSGGQGNTGELFF.

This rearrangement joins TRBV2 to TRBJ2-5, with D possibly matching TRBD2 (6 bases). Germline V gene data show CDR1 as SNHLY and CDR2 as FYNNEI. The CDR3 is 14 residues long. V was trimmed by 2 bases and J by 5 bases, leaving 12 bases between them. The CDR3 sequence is CASSEQGSGETQYF. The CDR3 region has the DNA TGTGCCAGCAGTGAACAGGGCAGCGGGGAGACCCAGTACTTC.

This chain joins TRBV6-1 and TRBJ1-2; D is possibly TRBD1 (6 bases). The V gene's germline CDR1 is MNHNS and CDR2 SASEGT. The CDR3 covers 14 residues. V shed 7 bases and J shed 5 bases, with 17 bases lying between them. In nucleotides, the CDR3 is TGTGCCAGCATCAGAGAGCGGGGACATTATGGCTACACCTTC. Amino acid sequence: CASIRERGHYGYTF.

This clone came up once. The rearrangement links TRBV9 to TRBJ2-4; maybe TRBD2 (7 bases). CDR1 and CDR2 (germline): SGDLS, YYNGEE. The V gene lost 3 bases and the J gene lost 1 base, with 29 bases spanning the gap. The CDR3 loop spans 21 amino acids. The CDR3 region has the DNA TGTGCCAGCAGCGGTCCTACGGGGGGCAGGTTGGAGAATGTTGCCAAAAACATTCAGTACTTC. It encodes CASSGPTGGRLENVAKNIQYF. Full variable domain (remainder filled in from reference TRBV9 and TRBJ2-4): DSGVTQTPKHLITATGQRVTLRCSPRSGDLSVYWYQQSLDQGLQFLIQYYNGEERAKGNILERFSAQQFPDLHSELNLSSLELGDSALYFCASSGPTGGRLENVAKNIQYFGAGTRLSVL.

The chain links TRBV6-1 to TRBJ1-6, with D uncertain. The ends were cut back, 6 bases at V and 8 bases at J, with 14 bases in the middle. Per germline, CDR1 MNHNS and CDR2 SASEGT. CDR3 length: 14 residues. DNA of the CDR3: TGTGCCAGCAGGCCTAAGCTGTGGGATTCACCCCTCCACTTT. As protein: CASRPKLWDSPLHF.

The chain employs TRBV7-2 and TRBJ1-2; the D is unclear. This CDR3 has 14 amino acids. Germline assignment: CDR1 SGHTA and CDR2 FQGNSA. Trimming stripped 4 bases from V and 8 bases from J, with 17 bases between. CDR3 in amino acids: CASSSRATGGGYTF. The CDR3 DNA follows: TGTGCCAGCAGCTCCCGGGCGACGGGAGGCGGCTACACCTTC.

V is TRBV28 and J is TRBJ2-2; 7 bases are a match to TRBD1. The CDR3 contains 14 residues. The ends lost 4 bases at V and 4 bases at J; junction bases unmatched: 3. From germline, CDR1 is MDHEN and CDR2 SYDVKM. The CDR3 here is CASSWDSRTGELFF. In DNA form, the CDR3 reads TGTGCCAGCAGTTGGGACAGCCGCACCGGGGAGCTGTTTTTT.

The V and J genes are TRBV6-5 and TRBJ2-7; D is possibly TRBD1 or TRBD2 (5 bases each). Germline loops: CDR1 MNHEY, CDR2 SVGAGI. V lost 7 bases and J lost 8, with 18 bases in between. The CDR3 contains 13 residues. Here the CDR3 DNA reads TGTGCCAGCAACCCCGGGACCCATCGAAAGCAGTACTTC. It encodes CASNPGTHRKQYF.

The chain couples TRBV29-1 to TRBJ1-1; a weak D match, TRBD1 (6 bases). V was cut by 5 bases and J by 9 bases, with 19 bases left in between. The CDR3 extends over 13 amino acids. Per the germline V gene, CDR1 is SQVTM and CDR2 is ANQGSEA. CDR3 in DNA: TGCAGCGTTCTGAGGGGGGGCCCAAATAAAGCTTTCTTT. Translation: CSVLRGGPNKAFF.

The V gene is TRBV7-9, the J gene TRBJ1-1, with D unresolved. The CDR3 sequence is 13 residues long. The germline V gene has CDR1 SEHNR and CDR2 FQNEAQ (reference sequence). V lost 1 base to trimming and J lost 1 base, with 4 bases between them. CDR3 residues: CASSLEANTEAFF. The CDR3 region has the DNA TGTGCCAGCAGCTTAGAAGCGAACACTGAAGCTTTCTTT.

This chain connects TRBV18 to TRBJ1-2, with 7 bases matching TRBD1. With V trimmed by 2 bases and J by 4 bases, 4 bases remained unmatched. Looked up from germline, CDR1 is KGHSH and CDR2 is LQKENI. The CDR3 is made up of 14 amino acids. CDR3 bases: TGTGCCAGCTCACCAGCCGGGACAGCCTATGGCTACACCTTC. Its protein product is CASSPAGTAYGYTF.

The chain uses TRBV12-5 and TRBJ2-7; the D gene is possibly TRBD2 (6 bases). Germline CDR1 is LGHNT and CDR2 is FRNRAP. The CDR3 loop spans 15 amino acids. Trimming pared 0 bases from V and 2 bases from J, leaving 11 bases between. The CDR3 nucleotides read TGTGCTAGTGGTTTGGTGCGGGGCGCGACCTACGAGCAGTACTTC. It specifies CASGLVRGATYEQYF.

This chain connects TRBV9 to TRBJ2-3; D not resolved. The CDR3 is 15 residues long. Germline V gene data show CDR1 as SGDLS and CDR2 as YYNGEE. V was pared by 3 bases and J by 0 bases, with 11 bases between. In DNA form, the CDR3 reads TGTGCCAGCAGCGAACACCCCACTAGCACAGATACGCAGTATTTT. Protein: CASSEHPTSTDTQYF.

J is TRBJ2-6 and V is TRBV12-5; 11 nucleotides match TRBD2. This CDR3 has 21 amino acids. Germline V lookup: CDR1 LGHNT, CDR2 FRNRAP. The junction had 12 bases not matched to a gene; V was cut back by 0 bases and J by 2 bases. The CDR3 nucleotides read TGTGCTAGTGGTTTGGTATCACTAGCGGGAGAGCTACGACCTGGGGCCAACGTCCTGACTTTC. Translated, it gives CASGLVSLAGELRPGANVLTF.

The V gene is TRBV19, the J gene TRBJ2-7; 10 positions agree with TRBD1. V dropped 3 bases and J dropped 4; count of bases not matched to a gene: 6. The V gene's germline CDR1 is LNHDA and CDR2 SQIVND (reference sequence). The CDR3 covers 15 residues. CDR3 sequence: CASSIRDRGIYEQYF. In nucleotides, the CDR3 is TGTGCCAGTAGTATTAGGGACAGGGGAATTTACGAGCAGTACTTC.

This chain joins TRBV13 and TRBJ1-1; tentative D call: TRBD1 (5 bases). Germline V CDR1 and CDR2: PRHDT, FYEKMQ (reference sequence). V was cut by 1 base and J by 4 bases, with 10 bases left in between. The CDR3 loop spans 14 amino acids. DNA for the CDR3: TGTGCCAGCAGCTTAGACCGGGGGGGCACTGAAGCTTTCTTT. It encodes CASSLDRGGTEAFF.

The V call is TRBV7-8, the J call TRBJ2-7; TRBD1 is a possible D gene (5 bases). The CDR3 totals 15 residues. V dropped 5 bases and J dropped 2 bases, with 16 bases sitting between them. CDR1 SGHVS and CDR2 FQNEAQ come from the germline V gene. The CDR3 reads CASSLEQGIAYEQYF. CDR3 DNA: TGTGCCAGCAGCCTTGAGCAGGGAATCGCCTACGAGCAGTACTTC. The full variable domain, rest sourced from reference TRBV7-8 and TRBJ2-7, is GAGVSQSPRYKVAKRGQDVALRCDPISGHVSLFWYQQALGQGPEFLTYFQNEAQLDKSGLPSDRFFAERPEGSVSTLKIQRTQQEDSAVYLCASSLEQGIAYEQYFGPGTRLTVT.

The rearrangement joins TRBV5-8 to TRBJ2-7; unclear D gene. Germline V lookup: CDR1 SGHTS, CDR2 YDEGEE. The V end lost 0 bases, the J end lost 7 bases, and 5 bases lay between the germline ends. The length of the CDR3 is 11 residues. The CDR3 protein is CASSLGLEQYF. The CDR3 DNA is TGTGCCAGCAGCTTGGGGCTAGAGCAGTACTTC.

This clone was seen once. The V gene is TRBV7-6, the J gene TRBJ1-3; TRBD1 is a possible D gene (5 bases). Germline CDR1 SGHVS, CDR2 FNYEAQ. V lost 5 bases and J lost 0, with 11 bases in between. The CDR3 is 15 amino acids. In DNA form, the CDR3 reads TGTGCCAGCAGCACAGGACATACCTCTGGAAACACCATATATTTT. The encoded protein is CASSTGHTSGNTIYF. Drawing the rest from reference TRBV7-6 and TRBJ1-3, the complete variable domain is GAGVSQSPRYKVTKRGQDVALRCDPISGHVSLYWYRQALGQGPEFLTYFNYEAQQDKSGLPNDRFSAERPEGSISTLTIQRTEQRDSAMYRCASSTGHTSGNTIYFGEGSWLTVV.

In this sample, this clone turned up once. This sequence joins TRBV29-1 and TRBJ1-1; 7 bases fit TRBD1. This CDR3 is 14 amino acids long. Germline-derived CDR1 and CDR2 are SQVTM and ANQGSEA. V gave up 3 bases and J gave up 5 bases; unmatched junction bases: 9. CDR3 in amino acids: CSVDREGAGTEAFF. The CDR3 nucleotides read TGCAGCGTTGATCGGGAGGGGGCAGGGACTGAAGCTTTCTTT.

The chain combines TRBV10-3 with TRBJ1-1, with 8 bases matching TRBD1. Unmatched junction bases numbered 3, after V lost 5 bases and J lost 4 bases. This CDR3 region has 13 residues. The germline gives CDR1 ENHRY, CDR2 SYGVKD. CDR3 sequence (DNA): TGTGCCATCAGTAAACAGGGGGTCACTGAAGCTTTCTTT. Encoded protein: CAISKQGVTEAFF.

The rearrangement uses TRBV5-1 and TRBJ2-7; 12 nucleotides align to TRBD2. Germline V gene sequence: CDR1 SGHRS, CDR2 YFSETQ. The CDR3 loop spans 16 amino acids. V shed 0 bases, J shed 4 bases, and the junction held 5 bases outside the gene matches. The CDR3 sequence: CASSLVLAGGPYEQYF. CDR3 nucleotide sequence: TGCGCCAGCAGCTTGGTACTAGCGGGGGGCCCGTACGAGCAGTACTTC.